The T cell receptor beta chain under discussion was sequenced for a study of HIV-infected patients and healthy controls. Overall study results and limits: Significantly higher mean Gini indices appeared in HIV-infected repertoires, possibly reflecting oligoclonality.

No cell fractionation was done, so the repertoire covers all unsorted peripheral blood T cells. Four of the ten uninfected healthy control donors were sampled twice, around three months apart. Trimming at V came to 4 bases and at J to 3 bases, leaving 9 bases not matched to a gene. The CDR3 spans 16 residues. In germline, CDR1 is LGHDT, CDR2 YNNKEL (reference sequence). This clonotype showed up many times. Its antigen is as yet unknown. About 550 ng RNA was reverse transcribed with alpha and beta constant-region primers. Using multiplexing indices, alpha and beta chain libraries were generated apart by chain-specific third strand synthesis. A single primer pair per chain amplified all rearrangements, with per-molecule barcodes. In TCRdb, the 5' RACE reads were re-called with MiXCR into one record per CDR3 protein. The table lists under 20,000 distinct CDR3 sequences, 7% of them singletons.

The rearrangement links TRBV3-1 to TRBJ2-3, with TRBD2 matching 8 bases. Sequencing used blood. The sequence derives from an adult in good health. The CDR3 DNA reads as TGTGCCAGCAGCCGTAGACTAGCGATGGGGACAGATACGCAGTATTTT. Translation gives CASSRRLAMGTDTQYF.